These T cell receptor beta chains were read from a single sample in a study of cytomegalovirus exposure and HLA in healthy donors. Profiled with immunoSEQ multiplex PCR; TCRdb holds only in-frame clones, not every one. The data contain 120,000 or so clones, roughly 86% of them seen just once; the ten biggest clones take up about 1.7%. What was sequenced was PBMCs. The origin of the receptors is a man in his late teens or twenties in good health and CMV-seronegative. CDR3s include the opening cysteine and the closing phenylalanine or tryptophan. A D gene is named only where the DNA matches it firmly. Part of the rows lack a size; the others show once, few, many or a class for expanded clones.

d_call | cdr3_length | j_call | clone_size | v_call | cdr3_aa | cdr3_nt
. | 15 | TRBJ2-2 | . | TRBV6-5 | CASSLEGLGTGELFF | TGTGCCAGTAGTTTGGAGGGGCTAGGCACCGGGGAGCTGTTTTTT
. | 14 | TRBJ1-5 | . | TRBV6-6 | CASSYQQANQPQHF | TGTGCCAGCAGTTACCAACAGGCTAACCAGCCCCAGCATTTT
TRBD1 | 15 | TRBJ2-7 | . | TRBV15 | CATSRDPGQGYEQYF | TGTGCCACCAGCAGAGACCCGGGACAGGGCTACGAGCAGTACTTC
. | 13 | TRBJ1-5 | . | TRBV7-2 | CASSSDINQPQHF | TGTGCCAGCAGCTCGGACATAAATCAGCCCCAGCATTTT
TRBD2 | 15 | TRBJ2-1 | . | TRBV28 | CASRVRLAGEAEQFF | TGTGCCAGCAGAGTGAGGCTAGCGGGGGAGGCTGAGCAGTTCTTC
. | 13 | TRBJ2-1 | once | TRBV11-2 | CASSVYRGNEQFF | TGTGCCAGCAGCGTATATCGGGGCAATGAGCAGTTCTTC
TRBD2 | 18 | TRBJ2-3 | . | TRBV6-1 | CASSEWGTSGGSTDTQYF | TGTGCCAGCAGTGAATGGGGAACTAGCGGAGGTAGCACAGATACGCAGTATTTT
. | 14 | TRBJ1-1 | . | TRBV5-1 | CASSLAQGGTEAFF | TGCGCCAGCAGCTTGGCACAGGGCGGCACTGAAGCTTTCTTT
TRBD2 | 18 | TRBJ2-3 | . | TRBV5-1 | CASSSFGRAGQSTDTQYF | TGCGCCAGCAGCTCATTCGGACGAGCGGGGCAAAGCACAGATACGCAGTATTTT
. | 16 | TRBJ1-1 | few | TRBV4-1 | CASSQDPGAYPTEAFF | TGCGCCAGCAGCCAAGATCCGGGAGCTTACCCCACTGAAGCTTTCTTT
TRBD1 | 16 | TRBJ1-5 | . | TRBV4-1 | CASSPADRGRNQPQHF | TGCGCCAGCAGCCCAGCGGACAGGGGGCGTAATCAGCCCCAGCATTTT
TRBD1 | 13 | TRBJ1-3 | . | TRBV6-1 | CASSEGQGNTIYF | TGTGCCAGCAGCGAGGGACAGGGAAACACCATATATTTT
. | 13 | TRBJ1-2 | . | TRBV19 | CATYPTPAGGYTF | TGTGCCACCTACCCTACCCCTGCGGGTGGCTACACCTTC
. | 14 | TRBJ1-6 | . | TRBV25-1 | CASRGLGGSSPLHF | TGTGCCAGCAGGGGGTTAGGAGGAAGTTCACCCCTCCACTTT
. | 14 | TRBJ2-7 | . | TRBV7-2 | CASSLEIQGGEQYF | TGTGCCAGCAGCTTAGAAATACAGGGCGGCGAGCAGTACTTC
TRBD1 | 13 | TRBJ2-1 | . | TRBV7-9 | CASGGQGDNEQFF | TGTGCCAGCGGAGGACAGGGCGACAATGAGCAGTTCTTC
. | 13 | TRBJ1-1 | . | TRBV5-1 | CASSLGGGTEAFF | TGCGCCAGCAGCTTGGGGGGGGGCACTGAAGCTTTCTTT
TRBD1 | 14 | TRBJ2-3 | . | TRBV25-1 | CAGSDSRGIDTQYF | TGTGCCGGCAGTGACTCCAGGGGGATAGATACGCAGTATTTT
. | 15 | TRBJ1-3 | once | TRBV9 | CASSVAGLSGNTIYF | TGTGCCAGCAGCGTAGCAGGGCTCTCTGGAAACACCATATATTTT
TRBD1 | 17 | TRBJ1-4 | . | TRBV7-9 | CAGGPGQGAPGGEKLFF | TGTGCCGGGGGACCGGGACAGGGGGCGCCAGGAGGGGAAAAACTGTTTTTT
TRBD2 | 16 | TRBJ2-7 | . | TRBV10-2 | CASSVGGLPEGYEQYF | TGCGCCAGCAGTGTTGGGGGACTACCGGAGGGCTACGAGCAGTACTTC
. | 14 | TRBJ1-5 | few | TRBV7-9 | CASSLDGYNQPQHF | TGTGCCAGCAGCTTAGACGGGTACAATCAGCCCCAGCATTTT
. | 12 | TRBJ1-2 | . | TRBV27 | CASRGLGANYTF | TGTGCCAGCAGAGGACTAGGAGCCAACTACACCTTC
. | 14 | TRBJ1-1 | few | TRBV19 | CASHHRGAPTEAFF | TGTGCCAGCCATCACCGGGGGGCGCCCACTGAAGCTTTCTTT
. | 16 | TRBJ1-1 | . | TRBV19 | CASSIGSGSLNTEAFF | TGTGCCAGTAGTATAGGATCGGGGTCTTTAAACACTGAAGCTTTCTTT
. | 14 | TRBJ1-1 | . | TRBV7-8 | CASSLEGGAPEAFF | TGTGCCAGCAGCTTAGAAGGGGGGGCCCCTGAAGCTTTCTTT
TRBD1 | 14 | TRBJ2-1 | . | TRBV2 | CASSDRGSEDEQFF | TGTGCCAGCAGTGACAGGGGGTCGGAGGATGAGCAGTTCTTC